These 21 T cell receptor beta chains came from one sample sequenced in a study of T cells in Graves' hyperthyroidism and ophthalmopathy. The investigators amplified TCR beta CDR3 regions from RNA transcripts. Using the HTBI primer set, a first-round RT-PCR was run on the TCR CDR3. TCRdb analysed the multiplex PCR reads with MiXCR anew, one entry per CDR3 protein. This table holds 350,000 to 400,000 distinct CDR3 sequences, roughly 14% found once. The sequencing sample was made of blood. The receptors were sampled from a woman aged 55-69 years with Graves' hyperthyroidism.

The sample holds many counts of this clonotype. The chain combines TRBV7-2 with TRBJ1-1; the D gene is possibly TRBD1 (6 bases). V was trimmed by 3 bases and J by 1 base, leaving 12 bases between them. CDR3 length equals 15 residues. From germline, CDR1 is SGHTA and CDR2 FQGNSA. The CDR3 sequence: CASSFRQASNTEAFF. Written as DNA, the CDR3 is TGTGCCAGCAGCTTTAGACAGGCCTCGAACACTGAAGCTTTCTTT.

Many counts were recorded for this clonotype. The chain links TRBV12-3 or TRBV12-4 to TRBJ2-5; D unclear. V was trimmed by 5 bases and J by 4 bases, leaving 17 bases between them. The CDR3 runs to 15 residues. This CDR3 reads CASSPPRDGSETQYF. The CDR3, as DNA: TGTGCCAGCAGTCCTCCCAGAGATGGTTCAGAGACCCAGTACTTC.

This clonotype was seen a few times. This chain links TRBV7-6 with TRBJ1-5; D not resolved. In germline, CDR1 is SGHVS, CDR2 FNYEAQ. Trimming took off 5 bases at V and 8 bases at J, with 13 bases between the two ends. This CDR3 comprises 13 residues. The CDR3 reads CASSTRAGKPQHF. The DNA of the CDR3 is TGTGCCAGCAGCACACGGGCTGGTAAGCCCCAGCATTTT.

This clonotype was recorded a few times. This chain links TRBV5-6 with TRBJ2-2, with a possible D match to TRBD2 (6 bases). Looked up from germline, CDR1 is SGHDT and CDR2 is YYEEEE. The CDR3 is made up of 14 amino acids. Trimming pared 4 bases from V and 6 bases from J, leaving 13 bases between. The CDR3 DNA sequence: TGTGCCAGCAGCACCCGTCGGAGGGCCGGGGAGCTGTTTTTT. This encodes CASSTRRRAGELFF. Complete variable domain (other parts from reference TRBV5-6 and TRBJ2-2): DAGVTQSPTHLIKTRGQQVTLRCSPKSGHDTVSWYQQALGQGPQFIFQYYEEEERQRGNFPDRFSGHQFPNYSSELNVNALLLGDSALYLCASSTRRRAGELFFGEGSRLTVL.

This clonotype was observed many times. The chain couples TRBV6-1 to TRBJ1-5, with 8 bases lining up with TRBD1. This CDR3 is built from 17 residues. CDR1 MNHNS and CDR2 SASEGT come from the germline V gene. The V gene end was trimmed by 5 bases and the J gene end by 0 bases; junction bases not matched to a gene: 9. The CDR3: CASSLAGQGLSNQPQHF. The CDR3 nucleotides read TGTGCCAGCAGTCTAGCCGGACAGGGACTTAGCAATCAGCCCCAGCATTTT.

This clonotype showed up many times. The rearrangement uses TRBV10-3 and TRBJ1-1; TRBD1 is a possible D gene (5 bases). Germline CDR1 and CDR2: ENHRY and SYGVKD. V lost 7 bases, J lost 1 base, and 10 bases lay in between. The CDR3 sequence is 13 residues long. The CDR3: CAITADKNTEAFF. The CDR3 bases are TGTGCCATCACTGCGGACAAGAACACTGAAGCTTTCTTT.

In this sample, this clonotype turned up many times. V usage is TRBV6-6 and J usage is TRBJ1-1; TRBD1 might be the D (5 bases). V lost 0 bases to trimming and J lost 0 bases, with 11 bases between them. Germline assignment: CDR1 MNHNY and CDR2 SVGAGI (reference sequence). The CDR3 sequence is 16 residues long. Here the CDR3 DNA reads TGTGCCAGCAGTTACTCTTGGGGGGGGATGAACACTGAAGCTTTCTTT. It is translated as CASSYSWGGMNTEAFF.

This clonotype was recorded a few times. The chain carries TRBV6-1 and TRBJ2-2, with 10 bases that match TRBD1. Trimming removed 4 bases from V and 5 bases from J; junction bases left unmatched: 4. The CDR3 extends over 15 amino acids. The germline CDR1 and CDR2 sequences are MNHNS and SASEGT. CDR3 nucleotide sequence: TGTGCCAGCAGTGGCCGGGACAGGGGAACCGGGGAGCTGTTTTTT. Its translation: CASSGRDRGTGELFF.

CDR3 in amino acids: CATSRGRRTQYF. The CDR3 nucleotides are TGTGCCACCTCCAGGGGGCGAAGGACCCAGTACTTC. J is TRBJ2-5 and V is TRBV28, with TRBD1 identical over 8 bases. J gave up 7 bases and V 10 bases, and 8 bases lay outside the gene matches. This CDR3 contains 12 residues. The germline CDR1 and CDR2 sequences are MDHEN and SYDVKM.

In its sample, this clonotype was seen many times. This chain joins TRBV24-1 and TRBJ2-5; the match to TRBD1 covers 7 bases. Trimming at V came to 4 bases and at J to 4 bases, leaving 2 bases not matched to a gene. The germline V gene encodes CDR1 KGHDR and CDR2 SFDVKD. The CDR3 totals 13 residues. CDR3 region: CATSENRGETQYF. The CDR3 bases are TGTGCCACCAGTGAAAACAGGGGAGAGACCCAGTACTTC.

The chain employs TRBV2 and TRBJ2-2; 7 bases map to TRBD2. This CDR3 is built from 15 residues. Per the germline V gene, CDR1 is SNHLY and CDR2 is FYNNEI. V gave up 5 bases and J gave up 2 bases; unmatched junction bases: 5. The CDR3 is CASSFLAVNTGELFF. The CDR3 region has the DNA TGTGCCAGCAGTTTCCTAGCGGTAAACACCGGGGAGCTGTTTTTT.

As concerns this clonotype: A much bigger clone sits one base away, suggesting this may be a read error. The CDR3 carries no conserved terminal phenylalanine or tryptophan, so it likely arises from a read error. The chain is built from TRBV12-3 or TRBV12-4 and TRBJ1-2; 11 positions match TRBD1. The V and J ends lost 6 bases and 7 bases, in that order; junction bases with no gene match: 7. CDR3 length: 14 residues. The CDR3 loop reads CASSQGQGGGGYTY. The DNA for the CDR3 is TGTGCCAGCAGCCAGGGACAGGGGGGCGGTGGCTACACCTAC.

This clonotype appeared many times. The rearrangement links TRBV2 to TRBJ2-5; D is ambiguous. Trimming removed 4 bases from V and 2 bases from J, with 5 bases in between. CDR1 is SNHLY and CDR2 is FYNNEI in the germline V gene. The CDR3 totals 12 residues. The CDR3 nucleotides read TGTGCCAGCAGTGGGGCACAAGAGACCCAGTACTTC. As protein: CASSGAQETQYF.

Concerning this clonotype: Given a much more abundant clone one base away, this may be a read error. V usage is TRBV11-2 and J usage is TRBJ1-2; D gene ambiguous. Germline CDR1 SGHAT, CDR2 FQNNGV. CDR3 length: 11 amino acids. DNA of the CDR3: TGTGCCAGCAGCCTCCGGGGAGGCTACATCTTC. It codes for CASSLRGGYIF.

This clonotype was counted at least ten times. V gene TRBV6-9 combines with J gene TRBJ1-2, with TRBD1 identical over 9 bases. Germline CDR1 and CDR2: MNHGY and SVAAGI. The junction had 6 bases not matched to a gene; V was cut back by 2 bases and J by 2 bases. The CDR3 runs 16 residues. The CDR3 DNA sequence: TGTGCCAGCAGTTATAGGGGGACAGGGCGCAACTATGGCTACACCTTC. Its translation is CASSYRGTGRNYGYTF.

This clonotype was detected ten times or more. The chain combines TRBV28 with TRBJ1-2; D possibly corresponds to TRBD1 (5 bases). The germline gives CDR1 MDHEN, CDR2 SYDVKM. The CDR3 extends over 15 amino acids. Trimming shortened V by 2 bases and J by 4 bases, and 14 bases separated the two germline ends. The DNA of the CDR3 is TGTGCCAGCAGTTTAATGGGGGGTTCTTTCTATGGCTACACCTTC. Encoded protein: CASSLMGGSFYGYTF.

Many counts were recorded for this clonotype. The gene calls are TRBV20-1 and TRBJ2-3, with D tentatively TRBD1 (5 bases). Trimming cost V 0 bases and J 2 bases, with 12 bases left between them. This CDR3 has 15 amino acids. The germline gives CDR1 DFQATT, CDR2 SNEGSKA (reference sequence). DNA of the CDR3: TGCAGTGCTAGAGATAGGGCAGGGATCACAGATACGCAGTATTTT. Translation gives CSARDRAGITDTQYF.

This clonotype has a count of ten or more. This rearrangement joins TRBV29-1 to TRBJ2-1; 13 positions match TRBD2. CDR1 and CDR2 (germline): SQVTM, ANQGSEA. The CDR3 spans 14 residues. Trimming removed 8 bases from V and 9 bases from J; junction bases left unmatched: 10. CDR3 in DNA: TGCAGCCTGAGGACTAGCGGGAGCTCAGGTGAGCAGTTCTTC. Translating gives CSLRTSGSSGEQFF.

A few counts support this clonotype. This rearrangement joins TRBV3-1 to TRBJ2-4, with unresolved D. The CDR3 runs to 16 residues. V was clipped by 2 bases and J by 0 bases, with 11 bases between them. Germline loops: CDR1 LGHDT, CDR2 YNNKEL (reference sequence). CDR3 DNA: TGTGCCAGCAGCCAACTATCCTTCCAAGCCAAAAACATTCAGTACTTC. Its protein product is CASSQLSFQAKNIQYF. The whole variable domain, remainder taken from reference TRBV3-1 and TRBJ2-4, is DTAVSQTPKYLVTQMGNDKSIKCEQNLGHDTMYWYKQDSKKFLKIMFSYNNKELIINETVPNRFSPKSPDKAHLNLHINSLELGDSAVYFCASSQLSFQAKNIQYFGAGTRLSVL.

J is TRBJ2-3 and V is TRBV6-1, with 8 bases that match TRBD2. Germline trimming cut 6 bases from V and 5 bases from J; bases unmatched to any gene: 10. Germline-derived CDR1 and CDR2 are MNHNS and SASEGT. The CDR3 has 15 residues. The CDR3 DNA reads TGTGCCAGCAGATTCAGCGGGAGTAAGGAAGATACGCAGTATTTT. Translation gives CASRFSGSKEDTQYF.

This clonotype was seen ten or more times. For the CDR3, the DNA is TGTGCCAGCAGCTTAGATCAGCGGTGGGAAGAGACCCAGTACTTC. It yields the protein CASSLDQRWEETQYF. The gene calls are TRBV11-3 and TRBJ2-5; D perhaps matches TRBD2 (5 bases). Trimming removed 0 bases from V and 3 bases from J, with 11 bases in between. Germline loops: CDR1 SGHNT, CDR2 YENEEA. The CDR3 has 15 amino acids.